These 2 T cell receptor beta chains originate from one sample sequenced in a study of cytomegalovirus exposure and HLA in healthy donors. The PCR contained 60 Vbeta and 13 Jbeta primers. The method was immunoSEQ multiplex PCR; TCRdb's version includes in-frame clones alone and lacks a portion of them. The data hold around 140,000 clones, with 75% to 85% observed a single time. The sequencing sample was made of PBMCs. All receptors come from a woman aged 45-59 years in good health and CMV-seropositive.

A single count supports this clone. The chain uses TRBV16 and TRBJ1-1; 8 nucleotides agree with TRBD1. Germline V gives CDR1 KGHSY, CDR2 FQNENV. After removal of 2 bases from V and 2 bases from J, the junction contained 7 bases not matched to a gene. CDR3 length: 16 amino acids. CDR3 sequence (DNA): TGTGCCAGCAGCCAAAACAGGGGGGGTATAAACACTGAAGCTTTCTTT. Translation: CASSQNRGGINTEAFF.

As for this clone: Its ends do not fully match the called genes, so a read error is possible. The chain combines TRBV7-7 with TRBJ2-5; no clear D gene. CDR1 is SSHAT and CDR2 is FNYEAQ in the germline V gene (reference sequence). The CDR3 is 13 amino acids. CDR3 protein: CASSLLAQETQYF. For the CDR3, the DNA is TGTGCTAGCAGCTTATTGGCCCAAGAGACCCAGTACTTC. The full variable domain, with the rest looked up from reference TRBV7-7 and TRBJ2-5, is GAGVSQSPRYKVTKRGQDVTLRCDPISSHATLYWYQQALGQGPEFLTYFNYEAQPDKSGLPSDRFSAERPEGSISTLTIQRTEQRDSAMYRCASSLLAQETQYFGPGTRLLVL.